This T cell receptor beta chain derives from a study of T cells in Graves' hyperthyroidism and ophthalmopathy. Study summary: Peripheral blood was obtained at initial diagnosis, preceding any treatment.

TCR beta CDR3 regions were amplified from RNA. HTBI primers were used for first-round RT-PCR of the TCR CDR3. TCRdb fed the multiplex PCR reads into MiXCR, producing one record per CDR3 protein. The table has hundreds of thousands of distinct CDR3 sequences, 15% to 20% seen once. This clonotype appeared many times. The junction had 10 bases not matched to a gene; V was cut back by 7 bases and J by 5 bases. Germline CDR1 is PRHDT and CDR2 is FYEKMQ (reference sequence). The CDR3 is 16 residues long. Material: blood. This chain connects TRBV13 to TRBJ2-5; 13 bases line up with TRBD2. The clonotype was recovered from a woman aged 18 to 35 with Graves' ophthalmopathy. Here the CDR3 reads CASTAGLAGNAETQYF. CDR3 nucleotides: TGTGCCAGCACCGCGGGACTAGCGGGAAATGCGGAGACCCAGTACTTC.